This TCR beta chain was observed in a study of beta chain features in type 1 diabetes. Study overall: Age, gender, cell numbers and subset yield matched between patients and controls. Study-wide results and limits: TCRB repertoires of naive, central memory and Treg cells appeared more similar among patients than among healthy donors.

Germline V gene data show CDR1 as LNHDA and CDR2 as SQIVND (reference sequence). Deletions cut 4 bases from V and 1 base from J, with 7 bases between. The CDR3 spans 13 residues. All of the isolated RNA was reverse transcribed, so expressed TCRB transcripts were sequenced. Some clones are missing from TCRdb's copy, which holds only in-frame ones; the method was immunoSEQ multiplex PCR. This table holds roughly 370,000 clones, approximately 15% found once. Sorting with CD45RO/CCR7/CD25/CD127/CD95/CD27 yielded naive, central memory, regulatory and stem-like memory CD4+ cells. On this clone itself: The target antigen is unknown.

This chain uses TRBV19 with TRBJ1-1; D is undetermined. Specimen: naive CD4+ T cells from blood. This clonotype was obtained from a man under 40 in good health. The DNA of the CDR3 is TGTGCCAGTAGTAATGCGGCGAACACTGAAGCTTTCTTT. Its protein is CASSNAANTEAFF. The whole variable domain, remainder taken from reference TRBV19 and TRBJ1-1, is DGGITQSPKYLFRKEGQNVTLSCEQNLNHDAMYWYRQDPGQGLRLIYYSQIVNDFQKGDIAEGYSVSREKKESFPLTVTSAQKNPTAFYLCASSNAANTEAFFGQGTRLTVV.